This T cell receptor beta chain was captured in a study of T-cell reconstitution after alpha-beta-depleted transplantation in children. This clonotype is medium-sized. The V segment lost 4 bases and the J segment 3 bases; nucleotides outside the gene matches: 8. Germline loops: CDR1 SGDLS, CDR2 YYNGEE. The CDR3 sequence is 15 residues long. For TCRbeta, the library was prepared with unique molecular identifiers. TCRdb redid the calling of the PCR reads with MiXCR, one entry per CDR3 protein. This table has 7,500 to 9,500 distinct CDR3 sequences, around 30% appearing once. The genes are TRBV9 and TRBJ2-7, with 9 bases that match TRBD1. The sequencing used peripheral blood, collected 60 days after TCRalphabeta/CD19-depleted stem cell transplant. The sequence was obtained from a boy in the first two years of life who had a stem cell transplant for SCID, so the T cells may come from the graft donor. The CDR3 DNA is TGTGCCAGCAGCCCCTTGGGGACAGGGTACTACGAGCAGTACTTC. Its protein product is CASSPLGTGYYEQYF.